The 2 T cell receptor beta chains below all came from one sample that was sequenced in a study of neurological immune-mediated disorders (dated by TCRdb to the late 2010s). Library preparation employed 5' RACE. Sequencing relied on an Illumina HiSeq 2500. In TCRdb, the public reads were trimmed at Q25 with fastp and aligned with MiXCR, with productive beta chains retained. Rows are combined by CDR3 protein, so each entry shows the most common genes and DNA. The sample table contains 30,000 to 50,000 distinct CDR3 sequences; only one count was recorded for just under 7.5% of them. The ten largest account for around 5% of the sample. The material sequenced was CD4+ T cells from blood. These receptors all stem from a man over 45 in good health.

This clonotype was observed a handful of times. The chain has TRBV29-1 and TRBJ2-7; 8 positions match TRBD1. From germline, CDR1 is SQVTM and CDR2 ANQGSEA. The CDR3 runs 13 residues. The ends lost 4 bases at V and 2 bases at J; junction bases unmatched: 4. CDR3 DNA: TGCAGCGTTGTTCAGGACAGGGCCTACGAGCAGTACTTC. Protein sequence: CSVVQDRAYEQYF.

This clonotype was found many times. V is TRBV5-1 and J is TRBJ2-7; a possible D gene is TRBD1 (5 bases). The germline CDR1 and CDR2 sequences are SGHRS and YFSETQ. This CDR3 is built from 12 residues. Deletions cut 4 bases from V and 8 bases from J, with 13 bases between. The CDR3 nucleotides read TGCGCCAGCAGCAGGCAGGGAATCAAGCAGTACTTC. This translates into CASSRQGIKQYF.